The T cell receptor beta chain under discussion was sequenced for a study of T cells in Graves' hyperthyroidism and ophthalmopathy. Study as a whole: At the time of initial diagnosis and before any treatment, peripheral blood was collected. Regarding the study as a whole: Most clonotypes expanded in the thyroid (above 0.001) were also present in blood.

Among ophthalmopathy patients, the Clinical Activity Score reached at least 3, the NOSPECS grade reached at least 4, and duration remained under 3 months. Investigators excluded patients with uncontrolled infection, other autoimmune disease, pregnancy or lactation. This clonotype was seen ten or more times. As yet, its antigen is unknown. Amplification of TCR beta CDR3 regions was performed using RNA transcripts as template. Researchers ran a first-round RT-PCR on the TCR CDR3 using the HTBI primer set. MiXCR was run by TCRdb on the multiplex PCR reads, yielding one entry per CDR3 protein. The data show some 500,000 distinct CDR3 sequences, around 24% seen once. The CDR3 totals 16 residues. Trimming at V came to 1 base and at J to 6 bases, leaving 7 bases not matched to a gene. Per the germline V gene, CDR1 is SGHNT and CDR2 is YYREEE (reference sequence).

The sequencing sample was made of blood. The rearrangement joins TRBV5-4 to TRBJ2-2, with 9 bases aligning to TRBD1. This receptor was identified in a woman in her thirties with Graves' ophthalmopathy. This CDR3 is CASSLSGTGLAGELFF. The CDR3 DNA is TGTGCCAGCAGCTTGTCCGGGACAGGGTTGGCCGGGGAGCTGTTTTTT.